The clone carrying this T cell receptor beta chain has just a few counts. The data belong to a study of blood T cell repertoires in COVID-19. Background on the study: There were acute and convalescent COVID-19 samples, and they came from the United States, Italy and Spain.

The J segment lost 2 bases and the V segment lost 3 bases, leaving 8 bases of the junction unmatched. This CDR3 region has 15 residues. Germline assignment: CDR1 SGDLS and CDR2 YYNGEE. Authors' data handling: Reference gene primer amplification gave estimated nucleated cell counts. Clones were sequenced by immunoSEQ multiplex PCR, and TCRdb holds only the in-frame ones, with some missing. Clonal size and the V and J genes are those of that table, whereas D and trimming came from the DNA. Of fewer than 20,000 clones detected, 65% to 85% appear once; the ten largest clones hold about 14%. The sample taken for sequencing was peripheral blood. The V call is TRBV9, the J call TRBJ2-7, with 7 bases identical to TRBD1. This sequence was found in a man aged 40-49 years with active or convalescent COVID-19. CDR3 residues: CASSGPGTAAYEQYF. The CDR3 DNA sequence: TGTGCCAGCAGCGGTCCCGGGACAGCCGCCTACGAGCAGTACTTC.